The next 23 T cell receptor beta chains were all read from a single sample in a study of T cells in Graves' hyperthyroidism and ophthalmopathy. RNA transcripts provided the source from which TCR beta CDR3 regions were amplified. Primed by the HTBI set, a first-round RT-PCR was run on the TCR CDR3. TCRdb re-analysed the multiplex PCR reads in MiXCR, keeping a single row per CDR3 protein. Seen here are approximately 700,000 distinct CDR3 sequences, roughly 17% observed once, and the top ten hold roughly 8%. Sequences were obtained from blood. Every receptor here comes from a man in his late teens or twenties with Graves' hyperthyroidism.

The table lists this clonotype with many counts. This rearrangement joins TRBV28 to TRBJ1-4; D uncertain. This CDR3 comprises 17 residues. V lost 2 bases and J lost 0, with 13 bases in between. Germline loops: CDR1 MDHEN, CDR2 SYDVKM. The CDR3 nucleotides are TGTGCCAGCAGTTTACCCCACCTCAGATCAACTAATGAAAAACTGTTTTTT. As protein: CASSLPHLRSTNEKLFF.

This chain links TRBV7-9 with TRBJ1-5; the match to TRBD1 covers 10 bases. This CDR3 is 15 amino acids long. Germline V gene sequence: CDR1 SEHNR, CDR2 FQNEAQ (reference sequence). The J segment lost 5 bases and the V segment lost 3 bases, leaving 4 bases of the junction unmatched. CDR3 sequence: CASSFTGTGDQPQHF. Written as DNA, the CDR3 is TGTGCCAGCAGCTTTACCGGGACAGGGGATCAGCCCCAGCATTTT.

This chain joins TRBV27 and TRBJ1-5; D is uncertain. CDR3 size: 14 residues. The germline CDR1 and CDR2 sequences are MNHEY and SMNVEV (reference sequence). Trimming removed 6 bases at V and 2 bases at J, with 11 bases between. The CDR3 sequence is CASSLLGRNQPQHF. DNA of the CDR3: TGTGCCAGCAGCCTACTCGGCCGCAATCAGCCCCAGCATTTT.

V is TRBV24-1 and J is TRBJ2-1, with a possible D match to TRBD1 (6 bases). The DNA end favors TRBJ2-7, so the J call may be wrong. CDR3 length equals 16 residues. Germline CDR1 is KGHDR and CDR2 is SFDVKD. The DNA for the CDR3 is TGTGCCACCAGTGACACCGGGACAACAAGCTACAATGAGCAGTACTTC. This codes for CATSDTGTTSYNEQYF.

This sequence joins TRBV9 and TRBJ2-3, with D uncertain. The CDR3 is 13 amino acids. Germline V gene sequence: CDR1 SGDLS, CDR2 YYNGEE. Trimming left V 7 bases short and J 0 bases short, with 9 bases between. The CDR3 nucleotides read TGTGCCAGCGGATCGGGCAGCACAGATACGCAGTATTTT. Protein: CASGSGSTDTQYF.

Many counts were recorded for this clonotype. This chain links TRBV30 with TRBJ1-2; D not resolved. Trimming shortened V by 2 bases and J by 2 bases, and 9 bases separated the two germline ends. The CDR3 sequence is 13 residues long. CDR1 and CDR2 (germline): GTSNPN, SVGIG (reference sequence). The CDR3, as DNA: TGTGCCTGGAGTCCCGGGAGGAACTATGGCTACACCTTC. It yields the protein CAWSPGRNYGYTF.

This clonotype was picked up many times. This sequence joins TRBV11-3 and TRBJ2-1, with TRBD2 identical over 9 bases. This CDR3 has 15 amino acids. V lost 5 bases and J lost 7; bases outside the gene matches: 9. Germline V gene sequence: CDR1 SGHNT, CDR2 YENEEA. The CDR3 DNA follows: TGTGCCAGCAGCCGCCTTGGGACTAGCTTGAATGAGCAGTTCTTC. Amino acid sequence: CASSRLGTSLNEQFF.

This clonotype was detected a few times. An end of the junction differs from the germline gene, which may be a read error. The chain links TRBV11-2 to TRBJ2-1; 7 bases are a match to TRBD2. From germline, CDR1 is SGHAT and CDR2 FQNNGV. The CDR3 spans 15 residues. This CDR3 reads CASGLGGGGGFEQFF. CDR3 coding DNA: TGTGCCAGCGGCTTAGGAGGCGGGGGAGGATTTGAGCAGTTCTTC. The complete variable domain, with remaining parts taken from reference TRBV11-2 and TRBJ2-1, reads EAGVAQSPRYKIIEKRQSVAFWCNPISGHATLYWYQQILGQGPKLLIQFQNNGVVDDSQLPKDRFSAERLKGVDSTLKIQPAKLEDSAVYLCASGLGGGGGFEQFFGPGTRLTVL.

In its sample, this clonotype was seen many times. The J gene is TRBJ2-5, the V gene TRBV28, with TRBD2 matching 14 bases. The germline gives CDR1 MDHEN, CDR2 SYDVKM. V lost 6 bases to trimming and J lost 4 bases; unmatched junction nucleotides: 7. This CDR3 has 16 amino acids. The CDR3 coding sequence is TGTGCCAGCAGCCGACTAGCGGGAGGGCTGGGAGAGACCCAGTACTTC. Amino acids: CASSRLAGGLGETQYF.

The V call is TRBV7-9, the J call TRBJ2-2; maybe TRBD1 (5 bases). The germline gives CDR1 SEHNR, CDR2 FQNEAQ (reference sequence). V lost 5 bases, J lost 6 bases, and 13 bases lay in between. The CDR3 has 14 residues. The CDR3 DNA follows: TGTGCCAGCAGCCCCCCAGGGTTTGCCGGGGAGCTGTTTTTT. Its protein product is CASSPPGFAGELFF.

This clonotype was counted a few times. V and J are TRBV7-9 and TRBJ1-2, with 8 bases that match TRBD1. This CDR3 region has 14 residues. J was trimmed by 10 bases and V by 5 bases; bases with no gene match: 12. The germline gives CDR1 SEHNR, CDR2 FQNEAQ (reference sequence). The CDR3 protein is CASSPRTGSDDYTF. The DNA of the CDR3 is TGTGCCAGCAGCCCGCGGACAGGGTCAGATGACTACACCTTC.

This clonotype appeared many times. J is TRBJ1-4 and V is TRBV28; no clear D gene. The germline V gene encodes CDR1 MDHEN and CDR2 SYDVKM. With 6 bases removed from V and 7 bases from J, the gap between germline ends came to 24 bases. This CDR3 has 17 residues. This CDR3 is CASSLFRFPARGEKLFF. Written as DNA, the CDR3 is TGTGCCAGCAGCCTTTTCCGTTTTCCCGCACGGGGTGAAAAACTGTTTTTT.

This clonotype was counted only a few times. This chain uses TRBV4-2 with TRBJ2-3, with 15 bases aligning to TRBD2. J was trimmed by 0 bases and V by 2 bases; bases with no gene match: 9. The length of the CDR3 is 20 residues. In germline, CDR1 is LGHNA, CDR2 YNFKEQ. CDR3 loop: CASSQYQWTSGRDSTDTQYF. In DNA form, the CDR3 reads TGTGCCAGCAGCCAATACCAATGGACTAGCGGGAGGGATAGCACAGATACGCAGTATTTT.

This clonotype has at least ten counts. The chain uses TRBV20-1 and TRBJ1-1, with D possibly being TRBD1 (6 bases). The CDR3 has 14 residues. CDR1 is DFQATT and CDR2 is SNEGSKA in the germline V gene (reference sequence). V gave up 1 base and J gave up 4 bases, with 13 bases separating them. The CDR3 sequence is CSARVAGEGTEAFF. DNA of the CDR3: TGCAGTGCTAGAGTGGCAGGGGAGGGCACTGAAGCTTTCTTT.

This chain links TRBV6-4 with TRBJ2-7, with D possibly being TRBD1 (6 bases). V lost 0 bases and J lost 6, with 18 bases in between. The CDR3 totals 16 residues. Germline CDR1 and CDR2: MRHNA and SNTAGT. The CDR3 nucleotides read TGTGCCAGCAGTGACTCGACGGTGGACAGCCACGCCGAGCAGTACTTC. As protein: CASSDSTVDSHAEQYF.

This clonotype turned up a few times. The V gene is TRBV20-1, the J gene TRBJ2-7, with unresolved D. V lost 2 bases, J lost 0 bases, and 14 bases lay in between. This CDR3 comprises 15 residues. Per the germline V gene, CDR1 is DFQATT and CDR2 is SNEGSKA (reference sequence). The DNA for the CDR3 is TGCAGTGCTAGACGTCAGCGCCTAAGCTCCTACGAGCAGTACTTC. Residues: CSARRQRLSSYEQYF.

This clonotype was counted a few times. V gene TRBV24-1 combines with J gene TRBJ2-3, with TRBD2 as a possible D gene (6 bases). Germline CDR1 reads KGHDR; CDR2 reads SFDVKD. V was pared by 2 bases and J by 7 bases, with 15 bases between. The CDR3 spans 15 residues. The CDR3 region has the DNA TGTGCCACCAGTGATTGGACTGGCGGGATGCATACGCAGTATTTT. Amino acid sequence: CATSDWTGGMHTQYF.

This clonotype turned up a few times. CDR3 nucleotides: TGTGCCAGCAGTGAATCCAGGGATCTAACCTACGAGCAGTACTTC. This translates into CASSESRDLTYEQYF. The rearrangement uses TRBV2 and TRBJ2-7; tentative D call: TRBD1 (5 bases). The CDR3 loop spans 15 amino acids. The V gene lost 2 bases and the J gene lost 2 bases, with 13 bases spanning the gap. Germline assignment: CDR1 SNHLY and CDR2 FYNNEI.

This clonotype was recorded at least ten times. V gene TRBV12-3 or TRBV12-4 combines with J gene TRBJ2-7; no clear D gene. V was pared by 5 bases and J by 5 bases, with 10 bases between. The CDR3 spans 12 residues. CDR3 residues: CASSRFTHEQYF. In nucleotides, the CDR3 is TGTGCCAGCAGTCGATTTACCCACGAGCAGTACTTC.

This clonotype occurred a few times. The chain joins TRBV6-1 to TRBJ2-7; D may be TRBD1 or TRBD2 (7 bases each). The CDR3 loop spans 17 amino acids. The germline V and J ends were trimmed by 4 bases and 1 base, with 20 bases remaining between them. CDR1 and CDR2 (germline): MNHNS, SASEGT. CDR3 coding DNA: TGTGCCAGCAGTGTCAGGGGGAGGGAGGGCCAGTCCTACGAGCAGTACTTC. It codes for CASSVRGREGQSYEQYF.

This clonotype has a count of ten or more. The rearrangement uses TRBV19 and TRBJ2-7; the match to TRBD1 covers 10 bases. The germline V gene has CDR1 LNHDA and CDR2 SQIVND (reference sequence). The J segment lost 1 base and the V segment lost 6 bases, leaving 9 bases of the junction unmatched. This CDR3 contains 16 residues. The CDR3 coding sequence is TGTGCCAGTAGCCTCTTGCCGGGACAGGGGTCCTACGAGCAGTACTTC. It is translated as CASSLLPGQGSYEQYF.

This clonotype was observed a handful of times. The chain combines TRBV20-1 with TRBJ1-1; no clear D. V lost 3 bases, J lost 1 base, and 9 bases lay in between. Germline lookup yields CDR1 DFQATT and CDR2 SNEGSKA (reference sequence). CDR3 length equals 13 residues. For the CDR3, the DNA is TGCAGTGCTAGTGCTGACACGAACACTGAAGCTTTCTTT. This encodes CSASADTNTEAFF.

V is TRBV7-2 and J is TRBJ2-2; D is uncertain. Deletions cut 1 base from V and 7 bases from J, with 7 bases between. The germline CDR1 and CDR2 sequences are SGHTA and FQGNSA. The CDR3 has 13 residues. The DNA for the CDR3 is TGTGCCAGCAGCTTAGTCTTAGGCGGGGAGCTGTTTTTT. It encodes CASSLVLGGELFF.